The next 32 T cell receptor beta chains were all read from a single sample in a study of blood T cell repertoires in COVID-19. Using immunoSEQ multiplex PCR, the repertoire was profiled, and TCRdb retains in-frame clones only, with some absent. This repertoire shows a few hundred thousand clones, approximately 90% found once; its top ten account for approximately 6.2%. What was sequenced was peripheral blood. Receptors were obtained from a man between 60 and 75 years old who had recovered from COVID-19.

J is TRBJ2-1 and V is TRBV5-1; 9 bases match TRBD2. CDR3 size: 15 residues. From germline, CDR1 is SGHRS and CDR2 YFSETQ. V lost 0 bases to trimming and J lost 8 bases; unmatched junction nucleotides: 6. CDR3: CASSLVGGGAYEQFF. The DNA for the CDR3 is TGCGCCAGCAGCTTGGTTGGCGGGGGGGCTTATGAGCAGTTCTTC.

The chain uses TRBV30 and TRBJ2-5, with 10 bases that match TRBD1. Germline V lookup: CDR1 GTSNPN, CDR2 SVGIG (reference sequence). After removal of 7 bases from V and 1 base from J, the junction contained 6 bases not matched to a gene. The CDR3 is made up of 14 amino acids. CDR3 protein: CASDRGAGQETQYF. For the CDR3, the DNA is TGTGCCTCGGACAGGGGGGCCGGCCAAGAGACCCAGTACTTC.

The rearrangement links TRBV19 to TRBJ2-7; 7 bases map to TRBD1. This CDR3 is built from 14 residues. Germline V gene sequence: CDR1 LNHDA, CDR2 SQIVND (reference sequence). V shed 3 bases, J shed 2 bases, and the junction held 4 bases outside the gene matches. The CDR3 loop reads CASSMDRFTYEQYF. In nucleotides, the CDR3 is TGTGCCAGTAGTATGGACAGGTTTACCTACGAGCAGTACTTC.

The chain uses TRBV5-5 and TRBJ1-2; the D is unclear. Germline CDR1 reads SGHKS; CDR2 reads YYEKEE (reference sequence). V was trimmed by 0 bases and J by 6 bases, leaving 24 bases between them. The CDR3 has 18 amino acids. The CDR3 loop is CASSLATGRDYNADGYTF. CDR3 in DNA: TGTGCCAGCAGCTTGGCCACGGGGAGGGATTATAACGCCGATGGCTACACCTTC.

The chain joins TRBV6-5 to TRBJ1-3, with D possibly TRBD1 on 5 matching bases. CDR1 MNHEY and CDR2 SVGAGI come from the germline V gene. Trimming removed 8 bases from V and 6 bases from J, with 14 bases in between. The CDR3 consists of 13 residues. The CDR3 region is CASVLGRENTIYF. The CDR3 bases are TGTGCCAGCGTCCTGGGGCGAGAAAACACCATATATTTT.

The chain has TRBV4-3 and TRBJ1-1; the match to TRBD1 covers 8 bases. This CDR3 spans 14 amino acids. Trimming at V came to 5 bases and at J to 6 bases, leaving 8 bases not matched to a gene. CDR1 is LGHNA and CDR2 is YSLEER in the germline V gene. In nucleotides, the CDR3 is TGCGCCAGCAGCAGGACAGGGATAGTGGCTGAAGCTTTCTTT. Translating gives CASSRTGIVAEAFF.

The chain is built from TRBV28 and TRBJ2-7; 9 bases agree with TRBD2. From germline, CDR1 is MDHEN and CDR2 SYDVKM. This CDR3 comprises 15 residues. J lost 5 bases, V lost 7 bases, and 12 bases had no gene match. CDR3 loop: CASTRPGLAINEQYF. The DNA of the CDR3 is TGTGCCAGCACCCGCCCCGGACTAGCGATAAACGAGCAGTACTTC. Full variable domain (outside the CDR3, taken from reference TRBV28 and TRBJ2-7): DVKVTQSSRYLVKRTGEKVFLECVQDMDHENMFWYRQDPGLGLRLIYFSYDVKMKEKGDIPEGYSVSREKKERFSLILESASTNQTSMYLCASTRPGLAINEQYFGPGTRLTVT.

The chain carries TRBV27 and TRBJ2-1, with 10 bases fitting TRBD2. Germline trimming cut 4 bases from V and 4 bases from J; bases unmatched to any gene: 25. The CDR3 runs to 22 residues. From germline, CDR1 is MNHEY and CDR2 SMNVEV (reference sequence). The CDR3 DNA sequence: TGTGCCAGCAGTTCCCGGGCCCCCCGCAGGCATCCGGGACTAGCGCCATACAATGAGCAGTTCTTC. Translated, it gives CASSSRAPRRHPGLAPYNEQFF.

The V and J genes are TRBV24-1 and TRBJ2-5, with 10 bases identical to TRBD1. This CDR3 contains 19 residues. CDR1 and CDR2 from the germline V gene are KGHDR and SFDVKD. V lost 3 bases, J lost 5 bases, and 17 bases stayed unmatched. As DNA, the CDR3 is TGTGCCACCAGTGATCACCCTCCCGGGACAGGGGCTTCTCGGGAGACCCAGTACTTC. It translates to CATSDHPPGTGASRETQYF.

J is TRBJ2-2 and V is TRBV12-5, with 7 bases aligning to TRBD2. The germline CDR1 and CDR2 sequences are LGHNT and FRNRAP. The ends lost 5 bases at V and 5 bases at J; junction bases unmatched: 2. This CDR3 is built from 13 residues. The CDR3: CASGVLATGELFF. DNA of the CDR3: TGTGCTAGTGGTGTACTAGCGACCGGGGAGCTGTTTTTT. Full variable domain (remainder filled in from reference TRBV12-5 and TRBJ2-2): DARVTQTPRHKVTEMGQEVTMRCQPILGHNTVFWYRQTMMQGLELLAYFRNRAPLDDSGMPKDRFSAEMPDATLATLKIQPSEPRDSAVYFCASGVLATGELFFGEGSRLTVL.

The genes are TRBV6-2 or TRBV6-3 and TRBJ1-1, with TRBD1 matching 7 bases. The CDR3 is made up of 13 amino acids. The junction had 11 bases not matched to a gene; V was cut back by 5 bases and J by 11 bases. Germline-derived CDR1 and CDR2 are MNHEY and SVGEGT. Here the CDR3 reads CASSHDRAARAFF. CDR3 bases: TGTGCCAGCAGTCATGACAGGGCGGCAAGGGCTTTCTTT.

In DNA, the CDR3 is TGTGCCAGCAGCTTAACTCTAGCGGGACATGAGCAGTTCTTC. It specifies CASSLTLAGHEQFF. The genes are TRBV7-3 and TRBJ2-1; 9 nucleotides line up with TRBD2. Germline V gene sequence: CDR1 SGHTA, CDR2 FQGTGA. The CDR3 is 14 amino acids. V was clipped by 0 bases and J by 8 bases; unmatched bases: 2.

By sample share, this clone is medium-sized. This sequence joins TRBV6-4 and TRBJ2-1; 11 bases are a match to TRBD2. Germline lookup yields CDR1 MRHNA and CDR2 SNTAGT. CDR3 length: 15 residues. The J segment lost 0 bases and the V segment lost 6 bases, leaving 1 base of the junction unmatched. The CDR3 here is CASSTSGGSYNEQFF. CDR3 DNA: TGTGCCAGCAGCACTAGCGGGGGCTCCTACAATGAGCAGTTCTTC.

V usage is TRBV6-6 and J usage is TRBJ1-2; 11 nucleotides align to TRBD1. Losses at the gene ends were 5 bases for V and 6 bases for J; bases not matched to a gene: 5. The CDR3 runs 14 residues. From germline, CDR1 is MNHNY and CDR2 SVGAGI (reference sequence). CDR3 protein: CASSPPGQGDGYTF. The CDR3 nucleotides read TGTGCCAGCAGTCCTCCGGGACAGGGGGATGGCTACACCTTC.

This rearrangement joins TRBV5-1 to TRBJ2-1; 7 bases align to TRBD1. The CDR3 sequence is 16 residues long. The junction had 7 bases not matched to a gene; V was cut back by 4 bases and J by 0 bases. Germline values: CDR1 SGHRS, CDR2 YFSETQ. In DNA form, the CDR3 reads TGCGCCAGCAGCCCGGGACAGCTGAGCTCCTACAATGAGCAGTTCTTC. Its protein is CASSPGQLSSYNEQFF.

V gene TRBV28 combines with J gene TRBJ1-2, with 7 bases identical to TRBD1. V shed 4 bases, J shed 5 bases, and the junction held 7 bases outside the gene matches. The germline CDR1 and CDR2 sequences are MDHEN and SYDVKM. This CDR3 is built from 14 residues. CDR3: CASSSPWTGYGYTF. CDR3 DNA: TGTGCCAGCAGTTCCCCCTGGACAGGTTATGGCTACACCTTC.

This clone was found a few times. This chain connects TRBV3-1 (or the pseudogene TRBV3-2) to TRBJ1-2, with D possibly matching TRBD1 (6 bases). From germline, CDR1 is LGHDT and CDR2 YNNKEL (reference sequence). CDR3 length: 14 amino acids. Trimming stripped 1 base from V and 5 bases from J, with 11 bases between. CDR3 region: CASSQGTGFYGYTF. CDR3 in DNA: TGTGCCAGCAGCCAAGGAACAGGGTTTTATGGCTACACCTTC.

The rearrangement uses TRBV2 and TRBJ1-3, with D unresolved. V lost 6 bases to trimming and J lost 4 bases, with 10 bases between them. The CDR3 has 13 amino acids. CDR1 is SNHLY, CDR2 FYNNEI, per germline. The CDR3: CASSSGIGNTIYF. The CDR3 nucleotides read TGTGCCAGCAGCTCAGGAATCGGAAACACCATATATTTT. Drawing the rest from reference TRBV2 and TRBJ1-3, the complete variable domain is EPEVTQTPSHQVTQMGQEVILRCVPISNHLYFYWYRQILGQKVEFLVSFYNNEISEKSEIFDDQFSVERPDGSNFTLKIRSTKLEDSAMYFCASSSGIGNTIYFGEGSWLTVV.

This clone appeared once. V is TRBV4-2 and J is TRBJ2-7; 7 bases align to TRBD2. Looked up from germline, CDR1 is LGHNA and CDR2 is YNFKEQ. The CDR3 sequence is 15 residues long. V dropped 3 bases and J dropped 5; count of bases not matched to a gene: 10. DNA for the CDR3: TGTGCCAGCAGCCATGCGGCGGGGGACCGCCACGAGCAGTACTTC. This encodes CASSHAAGDRHEQYF.

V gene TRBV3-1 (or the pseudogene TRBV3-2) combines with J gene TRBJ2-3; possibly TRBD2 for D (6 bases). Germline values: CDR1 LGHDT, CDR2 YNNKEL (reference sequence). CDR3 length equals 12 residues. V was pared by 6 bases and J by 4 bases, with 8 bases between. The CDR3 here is CASSTGADTQYF. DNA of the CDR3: TGTGCCAGCAGTACGGGAGCAGATACGCAGTATTTT.

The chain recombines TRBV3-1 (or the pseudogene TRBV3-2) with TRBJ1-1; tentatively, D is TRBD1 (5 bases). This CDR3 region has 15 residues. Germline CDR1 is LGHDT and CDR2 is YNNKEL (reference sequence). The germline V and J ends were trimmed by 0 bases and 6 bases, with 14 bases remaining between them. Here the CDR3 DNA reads TGTGCCAGCAGCCAAGATAGGGGAGGGGCCCCTGAAGCTTTCTTT. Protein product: CASSQDRGGAPEAFF.

The CDR3, as DNA: TGTGCCAGCTCCCGAAGCCCCCTGAACACTGAAGCTTTCTTT. Residues: CASSRSPLNTEAFF. V gene TRBV11-2 combines with J gene TRBJ1-1, with no clear D. V lost 8 bases to trimming and J lost 0 bases, with 13 bases between them. The V gene's germline CDR1 is SGHAT and CDR2 FQNNGV. The length of the CDR3 is 14 residues.

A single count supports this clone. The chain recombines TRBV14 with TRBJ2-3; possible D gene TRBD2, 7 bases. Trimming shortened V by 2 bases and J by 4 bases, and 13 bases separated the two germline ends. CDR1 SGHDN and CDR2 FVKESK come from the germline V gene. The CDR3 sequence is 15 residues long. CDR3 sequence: CASSQRTGGADTQYF. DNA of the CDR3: TGTGCCAGCAGCCAACGGACGGGGGGCGCAGATACGCAGTATTTT.

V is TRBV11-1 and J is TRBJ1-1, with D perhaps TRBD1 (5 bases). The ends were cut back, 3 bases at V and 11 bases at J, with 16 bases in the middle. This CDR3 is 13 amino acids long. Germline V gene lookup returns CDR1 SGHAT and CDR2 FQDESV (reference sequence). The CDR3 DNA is TGTGCCAGCAGCTTTGGGGCCTTATTGGTTGCTTTCTTT. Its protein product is CASSFGALLVAFF.

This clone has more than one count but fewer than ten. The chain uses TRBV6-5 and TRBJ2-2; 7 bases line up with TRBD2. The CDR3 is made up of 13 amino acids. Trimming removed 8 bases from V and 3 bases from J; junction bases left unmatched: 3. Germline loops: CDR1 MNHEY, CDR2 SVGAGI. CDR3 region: CASARGDTGELFF. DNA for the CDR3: TGTGCCAGCGCCCGGGGGGACACCGGGGAGCTGTTTTTT.

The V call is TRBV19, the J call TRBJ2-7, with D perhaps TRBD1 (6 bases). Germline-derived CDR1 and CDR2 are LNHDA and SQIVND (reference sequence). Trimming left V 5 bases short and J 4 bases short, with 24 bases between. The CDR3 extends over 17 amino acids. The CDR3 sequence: CASSGQGRSTGTYEQYF. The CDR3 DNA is TGTGCCAGTAGTGGGCAGGGGCGAAGTACGGGGACGTACGAGCAGTACTTC.

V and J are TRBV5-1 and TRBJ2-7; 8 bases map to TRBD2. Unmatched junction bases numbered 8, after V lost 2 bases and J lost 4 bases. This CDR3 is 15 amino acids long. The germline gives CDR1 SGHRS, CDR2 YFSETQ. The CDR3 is CASSLAGVSLYEQYF. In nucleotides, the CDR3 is TGCGCCAGCAGCTTAGCGGGAGTATCCCTGTACGAGCAGTACTTC.

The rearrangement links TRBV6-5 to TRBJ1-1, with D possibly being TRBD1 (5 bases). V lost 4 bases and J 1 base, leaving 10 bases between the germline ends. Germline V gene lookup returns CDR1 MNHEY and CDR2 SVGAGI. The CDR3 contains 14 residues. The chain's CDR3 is CASSLGLPNTEAFF. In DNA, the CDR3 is TGTGCCAGCAGTTTGGGACTCCCGAACACTGAAGCTTTCTTT.

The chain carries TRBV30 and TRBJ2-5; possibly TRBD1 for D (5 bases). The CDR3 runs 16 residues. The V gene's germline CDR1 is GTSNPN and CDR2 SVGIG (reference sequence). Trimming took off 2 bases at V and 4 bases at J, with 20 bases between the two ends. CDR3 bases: TGTGCCTGGAGTCTCACTTCGCAGGGTGAAGGAGAGACCCAGTACTTC. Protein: CAWSLTSQGEGETQYF.

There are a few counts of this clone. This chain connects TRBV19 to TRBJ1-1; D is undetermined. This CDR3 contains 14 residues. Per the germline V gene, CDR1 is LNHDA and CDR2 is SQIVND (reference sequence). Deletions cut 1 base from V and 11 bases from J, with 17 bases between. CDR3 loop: CASSIAGSESRAFF. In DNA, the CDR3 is TGTGCCAGTAGTATAGCTGGCAGCGAGTCTCGGGCTTTCTTT.

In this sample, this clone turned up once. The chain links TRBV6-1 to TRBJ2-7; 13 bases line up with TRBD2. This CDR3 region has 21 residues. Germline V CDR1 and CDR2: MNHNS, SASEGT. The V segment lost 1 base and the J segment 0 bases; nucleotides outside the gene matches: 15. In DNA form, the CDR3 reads TGTGCCAGCAGTGAAGTGACTTTGGGACTAGCGGGGCTTCCGAGCTCCTACGAGCAGTACTTC. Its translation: CASSEVTLGLAGLPSSYEQYF.

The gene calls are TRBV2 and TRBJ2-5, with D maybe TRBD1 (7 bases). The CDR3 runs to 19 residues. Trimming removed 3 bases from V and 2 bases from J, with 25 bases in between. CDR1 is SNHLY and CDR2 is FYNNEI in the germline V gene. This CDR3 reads CASSDLGLGGGTAQETQYF. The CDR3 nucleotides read TGTGCCAGCAGTGATCTCGGGTTAGGAGGCGGGACAGCTCAAGAGACCCAGTACTTC.